These 21 T cell receptor beta chains were all obtained from the same sample, sequenced in a study of cytomegalovirus exposure and HLA in healthy donors. Both 60 Vbeta primers and 13 Jbeta primers went into the PCR. Assay used: immunoSEQ multiplex PCR; TCRdb lists only in-frame clones, some missing. The sample has over 200,000 clones; 70% to 80% are singletons. The material sequenced was PBMCs. Every receptor here comes from a male donor in good health and CMV-seronegative.

The CDR3 is CASSVGTRPDTQYF. The CDR3 DNA sequence: TGTGCCAGCAGCGTGGGGACTAGACCAGATACGCAGTATTTT. V and J are TRBV9 and TRBJ2-3; 8 nucleotides line up with TRBD2. The CDR3 is made up of 14 amino acids. The V gene end was trimmed by 2 bases and the J gene end by 4 bases; junction bases not matched to a gene: 3. Per germline, CDR1 SGDLS and CDR2 YYNGEE.

This clone was observed a few times. The chain employs TRBV6-1 and TRBJ2-1; 9 nucleotides align to TRBD2. The CDR3 is 14 amino acids. Germline V CDR1 and CDR2: MNHNS, SASEGT. V shed 9 bases, J shed 9 bases, and the junction held 12 bases outside the gene matches. CDR3 nucleotide sequence: TGTGCCAGTTCCTCTCAAGGCGGGAGGGTTGAGCAGTTCTTC. Translated, it gives CASSSQGGRVEQFF.

This chain uses TRBV5-1 with TRBJ1-2, with D hard to call. V shed 0 bases and J shed 5 bases, with 14 bases lying between them. The CDR3 covers 15 residues. Germline-derived CDR1 and CDR2 are SGHRS and YFSETQ. The CDR3 DNA sequence: TGCGCCAGCAGCTTGGCGGTAGGCAGCGGTTATGGCTACACCTTC. Its protein is CASSLAVGSGYGYTF.

The chain joins TRBV18 to TRBJ1-2; TRBD1 aligns across 8 bases. Germline V gene sequence: CDR1 KGHSH, CDR2 LQKENI. The CDR3 covers 15 residues. Trimming took 2 bases from V and 4 from J; bases not matched to a gene: 6. CDR3 sequence: CASSPARTGPYGYTF. In DNA form, the CDR3 reads TGTGCCAGCTCACCAGCGAGGACAGGGCCCTATGGCTACACCTTC.

The chain combines TRBV7-3 with TRBJ2-2, with D maybe TRBD1 (7 bases). The CDR3 is 13 residues long. The germline CDR1 and CDR2 sequences are SGHTA and FQGTGA. The ends were cut back, 4 bases at V and 6 bases at J, with 9 bases in the middle. CDR3 nucleotides: TGTGCCAGCAGCTCCAGGGGGGCCGGGGAGCTGTTTTTT. Translated, it gives CASSSRGAGELFF.

The rearrangement uses TRBV23-1 and TRBJ2-2, with TRBD1 matching 9 bases. TRBV23-1 is given ORF status, its function remaining uncertain. The CDR3 is 13 amino acids. The junction had 3 bases not matched to a gene; V was cut back by 7 bases and J by 6 bases. Here the CDR3 reads CASTHRGPGELFF. The CDR3 nucleotides are TGCGCCAGCACACACAGGGGGCCCGGGGAGCTGTTTTTT.

This clone was detected once. V is TRBV4-2 and J is TRBJ2-7, with 14 bases identical to TRBD2. CDR1 is LGHNA and CDR2 is YNFKEQ in the germline V gene. V was clipped by 0 bases and J by 6 bases; unmatched bases: 7. The CDR3 covers 17 residues. The chain's CDR3 is CASSQERRGLAGVEQYF. The DNA of the CDR3 is TGTGCCAGCAGCCAAGAGAGGCGGGGACTAGCGGGAGTCGAGCAGTACTTC.

V and J are TRBV1 and TRBJ2-7; the D call of TRBD2 is as the table states it, not checked on the DNA. TRBV1 is flagged as a pseudogene. This CDR3 has 15 residues. CDR3 in amino acids: CTSSEETSGTYEQYF. CDR3 bases: TGCACCAGCAGCGAGGAGACTAGCGGCACCTACGAGCAGTACTTC.

This clone appeared once. V and J are TRBV9 and TRBJ2-5; 12 positions agree with TRBD2. Germline assignment: CDR1 SGDLS and CDR2 YYNGEE. The CDR3 is 17 residues long. The trim removed 3 bases at V and 4 bases at J, leaving 10 bases unmatched. CDR3 residues: CASSARELAGGRETQYF. In DNA, the CDR3 is TGTGCCAGCAGCGCCAGAGAGCTAGCGGGAGGGAGAGAGACCCAGTACTTC. Complete variable domain (other parts from reference TRBV9 and TRBJ2-5): DSGVTQTPKHLITATGQRVTLRCSPRSGDLSVYWYQQSLDQGLQFLIQYYNGEERAKGNILERFSAQQFPDLHSELNLSSLELGDSALYFCASSARELAGGRETQYFGPGTRLLVL.

This CDR3 is CASSYSIERGEQFF. The CDR3, as DNA: TGTGCCAGCAGTTACTCCATAGAACGTGGTGAGCAGTTCTTC. The V gene is TRBV6-5, the J gene TRBJ2-1; unclear D gene. This CDR3 is 14 amino acids long. Trimming removed 0 bases from V and 9 bases from J, with 12 bases in between. Germline V gene data show CDR1 as MNHEY and CDR2 as SVGAGI.

The chain uses TRBV7-8 and TRBJ1-5; D call uncertain. The CDR3 sequence is 15 residues long. Germline V lookup: CDR1 SGHVS, CDR2 FQNEAQ. The ends were cut back, 5 bases at V and 2 bases at J, with 13 bases in the middle. The CDR3 nucleotides read TGTGCCAGCAGCCCGGGCGGGGTCCGCAATCAGCCCCAGCATTTT. Protein: CASSPGGVRNQPQHF.

The J gene is TRBJ2-7, the V gene TRBV2, with 7 bases lining up with TRBD1. The CDR3 runs 15 residues. Trimming removed 2 bases from V and 3 bases from J; junction bases left unmatched: 7. From germline, CDR1 is SNHLY and CDR2 FYNNEI. CDR3 bases: TGTGCCAGCAGTGAAAGGGTGTCAGGGGGCTACGAGCAGTACTTC. It codes for CASSERVSGGYEQYF.

This chain joins TRBV29-1 and TRBJ2-2; TRBD2 matches at 10 bases. CDR3 length: 14 residues. CDR1 and CDR2 from the germline V gene are SQVTM and ANQGSEA. With 4 bases clipped from V and 6 bases from J, the junction kept 5 bases outside the gene matches. The chain's CDR3 is CSVGLAGVSGELFF. DNA for the CDR3: TGCAGCGTTGGCCTAGCGGGAGTATCCGGGGAGCTGTTTTTT.

This chain uses TRBV19 with TRBJ2-7, with TRBD1 matching over 10 bases. The CDR3 totals 15 residues. In germline, CDR1 is LNHDA, CDR2 SQIVND (reference sequence). The V and J ends lost 3 bases and 7 bases, in that order; junction bases with no gene match: 9. Here the CDR3 reads CASSIVRQGAFEQYF. CDR3 nucleotides: TGTGCCAGTAGTATTGTCCGACAGGGGGCTTTTGAGCAGTACTTC.

The chain is built from TRBV15 and TRBJ2-1, with 11 bases aligning to TRBD2. The V segment lost 4 bases and the J segment 6 bases; nucleotides outside the gene matches: 17. The CDR3 loop spans 19 amino acids. Per germline, CDR1 LNHNV and CDR2 YYDKDF (reference sequence). CDR3 residues: CATSKTSGLADGVTNEQFF. The DNA for the CDR3 is TGTGCCACCAGCAAAACTTCGGGACTAGCGGATGGTGTCACCAATGAGCAGTTCTTC.

V usage is TRBV10-1 and J usage is TRBJ2-1; 7 bases are a match to TRBD2. Germline trimming cut 3 bases from V and 0 bases from J; bases unmatched to any gene: 5. CDR3 size: 16 residues. In germline, CDR1 is WNHNN, CDR2 SYGVQD (reference sequence). CDR3 DNA: TGCGCCAGCAGTGACGCTCGCGGGAGCTCCTACAATGAGCAGTTCTTC. As protein: CASSDARGSSYNEQFF.

J is TRBJ2-1 and V is TRBV27, with TRBD2 identical over 7 bases. CDR1 is MNHEY, CDR2 SMNVEV, per germline (reference sequence). CDR3 length: 15 amino acids. The V and J ends lost 0 bases and 6 bases, in that order; junction bases with no gene match: 5. This CDR3 is CASSLSGLAVNEQFF. The CDR3 DNA reads TGTGCCAGCAGTTTATCGGGTCTAGCGGTCAATGAGCAGTTCTTC.

V usage is TRBV2 and J usage is TRBJ2-5; possibly TRBD1 for D (6 bases). Germline CDR1 SNHLY, CDR2 FYNNEI. This CDR3 has 15 residues. Trimming cost V 6 bases and J 2 bases, with 16 bases left between them. In nucleotides, the CDR3 is TGTGCCAGCAGAGAATACCGAGGGGGACAAGAGACCCAGTACTTC. It translates to CASREYRGGQETQYF.

This clone was seen a handful of times. The gene calls are TRBV30 and TRBJ2-7; D gene uncertain. The germline V gene has CDR1 GTSNPN and CDR2 SVGIG (reference sequence). CDR3 length equals 11 residues. Trimming removed 2 bases at V and 2 bases at J, with 4 bases between. CDR3: CAWSTAYEQYF. As DNA, the CDR3 is TGTGCCTGGAGTACAGCCTACGAGCAGTACTTC.

The table lists this clone with a count of one. This chain links TRBV18 with TRBJ1-1, with D possibly matching TRBD1 (5 bases). The germline V and J ends were trimmed by 5 bases and 3 bases, with 13 bases remaining between them. Germline CDR1 reads KGHSH; CDR2 reads LQKENI. The CDR3 runs 14 residues. CDR3 bases: TGTGCCAGCTCAAAGAAGGAGGGGTACACTGAAGCTTTCTTT. It yields the protein CASSKKEGYTEAFF.

This clone has a single count. The chain couples TRBV18 to TRBJ2-7; TRBD2 matches 8 bases. CDR3 length: 16 amino acids. In germline, CDR1 is KGHSH, CDR2 LQKENI. Trimming at V came to 6 bases and at J to 7 bases, leaving 17 bases not matched to a gene. CDR3: CASSPIGREARGEQYF. The CDR3 bases are TGTGCCAGCTCCCCCATTGGGCGGGAGGCCCGAGGAGAGCAGTACTTC.